Following are 15 T cell receptor beta chains from one sample sequenced in a study of T cells in localized non-small cell lung cancer. Sequencing was performed with immunoSEQ multiplex PCR; in TCRdb, only in-frame clones are kept and a portion is missing. The sample contains about 1,700 clones, 20% to 25% of which appear only once. Sequenced material: normal lung tissue next to the tumor, taken before any cancer treatment. Receptors originate from a woman aged 40-69 years with stage I lung adenocarcinoma.

This chain joins TRBV19 and TRBJ2-1; no definite D call. Trimming took off 5 bases at V and 7 bases at J, with 18 bases between the two ends. The CDR3 sequence is 15 residues long. Germline CDR1 reads LNHDA; CDR2 reads SQIVND (reference sequence). The CDR3 here is CASSPSGLEGNEQFF. CDR3 DNA sequence: TGTGCCAGTAGTCCAAGTGGGCTAGAAGGTAATGAGCAGTTCTTC.

This clone was seen only a few times. The rearrangement uses TRBV30 and TRBJ1-6; D is perhaps TRBD1 (6 bases). The CDR3 extends over 14 amino acids. Trimming removed 4 bases from V and 5 bases from J, with 12 bases in between. Germline lookup yields CDR1 GTSNPN and CDR2 SVGIG (reference sequence). The CDR3 region has the DNA TGTGCCTGGACGGGGGGGCACGATAATTCACCCCTCCACTTT. This encodes CAWTGGHDNSPLHF.

This rearrangement joins TRBV28 to TRBJ2-1; 7 nucleotides align to TRBD1. There are 15 residues in the CDR3. With 5 bases clipped from V and 0 bases from J, the junction kept 4 bases outside the gene matches. CDR1 is MDHEN and CDR2 is SYDVKM in the germline V gene. Written as DNA, the CDR3 is TGTGCCAGCAGTGAACCAGGGGGCTCCTACAATGAGCAGTTCTTC. Translated, it gives CASSEPGGSYNEQFF.

This clone was found a few times. V is TRBV30 and J is TRBJ1-1; a weak D match, TRBD1 (6 bases). Germline V gene data show CDR1 as GTSNPN and CDR2 as SVGIG (reference sequence). Trimming removed 2 bases from V and 0 bases from J, with 10 bases in between. There are 14 residues in the CDR3. In DNA, the CDR3 is TGTGCCTGGAGTAGACAGGACATGAACACTGAAGCTTTCTTT. It is translated as CAWSRQDMNTEAFF. The complete variable domain, with remaining parts taken from reference TRBV30 and TRBJ1-1, reads SQTIHQWPATLVQPVGSPLSLECTVEGTSNPNLYWYRQAAGRGLQLLFYSVGIGQISSEVPQNLSASRPQDRQFILSSKKLLLSDSGFYLCAWSRQDMNTEAFFGQGTRLTVV.

The chain has TRBV29-1 and TRBJ2-3; D gene uncertain. This CDR3 comprises 15 residues. Germline CDR1 reads SQVTM; CDR2 reads ANQGSEA. Trimming took 7 bases from V and 6 from J, leaving 23 bases between them. CDR3 protein: CSAPSDSSPRDTQYF. The CDR3 region has the DNA TGCAGCGCTCCGAGCGACTCTTCCCCGAGGGATACGCAGTATTTT.

This clone is medium-sized in the sample. V is TRBV11-3 and J is TRBJ2-2; 9 bases match TRBD2. The CDR3 totals 16 residues. The V gene end was trimmed by 3 bases and the J gene end by 7 bases; junction bases not matched to a gene: 9. CDR1 SGHNT and CDR2 YENEEA come from the germline V gene. Written as DNA, the CDR3 is TGTGCCAGCAGCTTGCAGGGGCTAGCGGGGATCGGGGAGCTGTTTTTT. Its protein product is CASSLQGLAGIGELFF.

This chain links TRBV12-2 with TRBJ2-5; the D call in the table, TRBD2, was not verified against the DNA. TRBV12-2 is classified as a pseudogene. The CDR3 has 16 amino acids. The CDR3 nucleotides are TGTGCAAGTCGCTTAACGCCTTGGTACTGGCAAGAGACCCAGTACTTC. It codes for CASRLTPWYWQETQYF.

This clone was observed a few times. The chain combines TRBV19 with TRBJ1-1; 7 bases are a match to TRBD1. The CDR3 has 16 amino acids. Trimming took 4 bases from V and 0 from J; bases not matched to a gene: 8. Per the germline V gene, CDR1 is LNHDA and CDR2 is SQIVND (reference sequence). The CDR3 sequence is CASSTRTGAMNTEAFF. In DNA form, the CDR3 reads TGTGCCAGTAGTACCAGGACAGGAGCTATGAACACTGAAGCTTTCTTT.

By sample fraction, this clone is medium-sized (0.01 to 0.1%). V usage is TRBV11-3 and J usage is TRBJ1-2, with TRBD1 matching 10 bases. V shed 1 base and J 8 bases; nucleotides not matched to a gene: 4. The CDR3 is 14 residues long. CDR1 and CDR2 (germline): SGHNT, YENEEA. DNA for the CDR3: TGTGCCAGCAGCTTAGTGACAGGGGGCCCGGGCTACACCTTC. Translating it yields CASSLVTGGPGYTF.

The V gene is TRBV6-8, the J gene TRBJ1-6; perhaps TRBD1 as D (5 bases). Trimming cost V 8 bases and J 9 bases, with 14 bases left between them. From germline, CDR1 is MNHGY and CDR2 SAAAGT. There are 13 residues in the CDR3. The CDR3 loop reads CASLRGLGSPLHF. Written as DNA, the CDR3 is TGTGCCAGCTTAAGGGGTCTCGGTTCACCCCTCCACTTT.

This clone came up a few times. This chain joins TRBV28 and TRBJ1-4; 10 bases are shared with TRBD1. The CDR3 is 14 residues long. With 5 bases clipped from V and 8 bases from J, the junction kept 5 bases outside the gene matches. Per the germline V gene, CDR1 is MDHEN and CDR2 is SYDVKM. The CDR3 sequence is CASSIGDRGEKLFF. CDR3 nucleotide sequence: TGTGCCAGCAGTATTGGGGACAGGGGCGAAAAACTGTTTTTT.

Only a few counts were recorded for this clone. The chain combines TRBV7-5 with TRBJ2-7. TRBV7-5 counts as a pseudogene. The CDR3 runs to 16 residues. This CDR3 reads CASSPQGGGPTYEQYF. The CDR3 DNA is TGTGCCAGCAGCCCGCAGGGGGGGGGCCCCACCTACGAGCAGTACTTC.

The V and J genes are TRBV28 and TRBJ1-5, with 12 bases that match TRBD1. CDR1 is MDHEN and CDR2 is SYDVKM in the germline V gene. The CDR3 is made up of 15 amino acids. Trimming cost V 6 bases and J 6 bases; bases outside gene matches: 6. CDR3 DNA: TGTGCCAGCAGGCCACGGGACAGGGGGCGTCAGCCCCAGCATTTT. This codes for CASRPRDRGRQPQHF. Complete variable domain (other parts from reference TRBV28 and TRBJ1-5): DVKVTQSSRYLVKRTGEKVFLECVQDMDHENMFWYRQDPGLGLRLIYFSYDVKMKEKGDIPEGYSVSREKKERFSLILESASTNQTSMYLCASRPRDRGRQPQHFGDGTRLSIL.

For this clone: An end of the junction does not agree with germline; a read error may underlie this. The chain employs TRBV5-1 and TRBJ1-4; no definite D call. Germline CDR1 reads SGHRS; CDR2 reads YFSETQ. The CDR3 extends over 15 amino acids. The CDR3 coding sequence is TGCGCCAGCACCTTGGACGGCGCAACTAATGAAAAACTGTTTTTT. As protein: CASTLDGATNEKLFF.

This sequence joins TRBV10-3 and TRBJ2-7; TRBD2 agrees at 10 bases. The V gene end was trimmed by 2 bases and the J gene end by 1 base; junction bases not matched to a gene: 5. Germline CDR1 reads ENHRY; CDR2 reads SYGVKD. The CDR3 consists of 16 residues. The CDR3 nucleotides read TGTGCCATCAGTGAGAGTACTAGCGGGGAGTCCTACGAGCAGTACTTC. Its translation is CAISESTSGESYEQYF.